A selection of T cell receptor beta chains follows, all from one sample in a study of T cells in Graves' hyperthyroidism and ophthalmopathy. TCRdb re-called the multiplex PCR reads with MiXCR, one entry per CDR3 protein. The sample yields roughly 740,000 distinct CDR3 sequences, about a sixth seen once. What was sequenced was blood. The receptor set was obtained from a man between 18 and 29 years old with Graves' hyperthyroidism. The CDR3 runs from the conserved cysteine through the conserved F or W. The order of the fields is clone size, J gene, V gene, D gene, CDR3 protein, CDR3 DNA. A D gene is named only where the DNA matches it firmly. Clone size is given for some rows only: seen once, a few or many times, or a class if the clone is expanded.

- TRBJ2-1 TRBV12-3/TRBV12-4 - CASSSQGIYNEQLF TGTGCCAGCAGTTCTCAGGGGATATACAATGAGCAGCTCTTC
few TRBJ2-1 TRBV3-1 - CASSQERRPPSSYNEQFF TGTGCCAGCAGCCAAGAGAGGAGGCCCCCGAGCTCCTACAATGAGCAGTTCTTC
few TRBJ1-1 TRBV6-4 - CASRNGGRGTMNTEAFF TGTGCCAGCAGGAATGGCGGGAGGGGAACAATGAACACTGAAGCTTTCTTT
- TRBJ2-3 TRBV29-1 - CSVAQGTITDTQYF TGCAGCGTTGCCCAGGGCACCATCACAGATACGCAGTATTTT
- TRBJ2-1 TRBV20-1 - CSAGPVPQQFF TGCAGTGCTGGGCCCGTTCCGCAGCAGTTCTTC
many TRBJ2-1 TRBV11-3 TRBD2 CASSTRTSGTYNEQFF TGTGCCAGCAGCACCCGAACTAGCGGGACTTACAATGAGCAGTTCTTC
many TRBJ2-1 TRBV11-3 TRBD2 CASSTVAGAHNEQFF TGTGCCAGCAGCACTGTAGCGGGAGCCCACAATGAGCAGTTCTTC
few TRBJ2-5 TRBV4-1 - CASSQGQMQTQYF TGCGCCAGCAGCCAAGGACAGATGCAGACCCAGTACTTC
- TRBJ1-1 TRBV28 - CASTSGNTEAFF TGTGCCAGCACCTCGGGGAACACTGAAGCTTTCTTT
- TRBJ1-6 TRBV28 - CASKLAGSNSPLHF TGTGCCAGCAAGTTAGCCGGCTCGAATTCACCCCTCCACTTT
few TRBJ2-1 TRBV2 TRBD2 CASEISGNGNEQFF TGTGCCAGCGAAATCAGCGGGAACGGCAATGAGCAGTTCTTC
- TRBJ2-7 TRBV28 - CASSLFWGPLEQYF TGTGCCAGCAGTTTATTCTGGGGACCACTCGAGCAGTACTTC
many TRBJ2-1 TRBV20-1 TRBD2 CSASRLADEQFF TGCAGTGCTAGCCGACTAGCGGATGAGCAGTTCTTC
few TRBJ2-5 TRBV6-6 - CASSYSGQGPWETQYF TGTGCCAGCAGTTACTCGGGTCAGGGGCCCTGGGAGACCCAGTACTTC
- TRBJ2-2 TRBV19 TRBD2 CASRPQRLAGYVTGELFF TGTGCCAGTAGGCCTCAGCGACTAGCGGGTTACGTCACCGGGGAGCTGTTTTTT
- TRBJ1-2 TRBV3-1 - CASSPRTRGPYYGYTF TGTGCCAGCAGCCCACGGACACGGGGGCCTTACTATGGCTACACCTTC
few TRBJ2-2 TRBV29-1 TRBD2 CSVAAGDPPLRSGELFF TGCAGCGTTGCAGCGGGAGACCCCCCATTGAGGTCCGGGGAGCTGTTTTTT
- TRBJ2-4 TRBV28 - CASSLLQVKGNIQYF TGTGCCAGCAGTTTATTGCAGGTTAAAGGGAACATTCAGTACTTC
- TRBJ1-5 TRBV15 - CATNRVGGNQPQHF TGTGCCACCAACAGAGTAGGAGGGAACCAGCCCCAGCATTTT
few TRBJ2-1 TRBV19 TRBD2 CASSIGSSGSGEQFF TGTGCCAGTAGTATAGGGTCTAGCGGGAGTGGTGAGCAGTTCTTC
- TRBJ2-1 TRBV7-9 TRBD2 CASSSAAGGNEQFF TGTGCCAGCAGCTCCGCGGCGGGGGGCAATGAGCAGTTCTTC
many TRBJ2-3 TRBV28 TRBD2 CASSLNAGAFTDTQYF TGTGCCAGCAGTTTGAATGCGGGAGCATTCACAGATACGCAGTATTTT
- TRBJ1-2 TRBV24-1 - CATSDALGGYTF TGTGCCACCAGTGATGCCTTAGGTGGCTACACCTTC